This TCR beta chain was captured by sequencing in a study of CD4 and CD8 cells across lung adenocarcinoma regions. Germline V gives CDR1 MNHNS, CDR2 SASEGT. The CDR3 sequence is 15 residues long. V shed 6 bases and J 11 bases; nucleotides not matched to a gene: 14. Localized lung adenocarcinoma, a non-small cell lung cancer, affected the donors. Each CDR3 protein is one row after TCRdb ran MiXCR on the PCR reads. The data show about 25,000 distinct CDR3 sequences, 53% seen once. This rearrangement joins TRBV6-1 to TRBJ2-3, with 10 bases that match TRBD1. Source material: CD8+ T cells from the center of a lung tumor. The sequence came from a male donor with lung adenocarcinoma. The CD4 and CD8 labels of this study may be unreliable. CDR3 protein: CASSGRPDGTGEQYF. The CDR3 region has the DNA TGTGCCAGCAGCGGACGGCCGGATGGGACAGGGGAGCAGTATTTT.